A single sample is the source of the 18 T cell receptor beta chains below, sequenced in a study of T cell changes during pregnancy in multiple sclerosis. The assay was immunoSEQ multiplex PCR, and TCRdb's table has in-frame clones only and misses some. The table shows approximately 92,000 clones, with roughly 92% occurring only once. This specimen was peripheral blood, taken after pregnancy. The receptors originated from a female donor with multiple sclerosis, enrolled in a pregnancy study.

The chain uses TRBV5-6 and TRBJ1-2, with 9 bases fitting TRBD1. V gave up 5 bases and J gave up 11 bases; unmatched junction bases: 13. This CDR3 comprises 14 residues. CDR1 is SGHDT, CDR2 YYEEEE, per germline. In DNA, the CDR3 is TGTGCCAGCAGGACGTGGACAGGGGACGGAAAATACACCTTC. The encoded protein is CASRTWTGDGKYTF.

The CDR3 protein is CASSLSIWAVYTGELFF. CDR3 nucleotides: TGTGCCAGCAGTTTATCGATCTGGGCAGTCTACACCGGGGAGCTGTTTTTT. The rearrangement joins TRBV27 to TRBJ2-2; D call uncertain. CDR3 length equals 17 residues. V lost 0 bases and J 3 bases, leaving 14 bases between the germline ends. Germline loops: CDR1 MNHEY, CDR2 SMNVEV (reference sequence).

The chain joins TRBV30 to TRBJ1-1, with D perhaps matching TRBD1 (5 bases). Germline CDR1 and CDR2: GTSNPN and SVGIG (reference sequence). The CDR3 spans 12 residues. Trimming took off 5 bases at V and 0 bases at J, with 7 bases between the two ends. The chain's CDR3 is CAWGHLNTEAFF. The CDR3 DNA reads as TGTGCCTGGGGACACTTGAACACTGAAGCTTTCTTT. The full variable domain, in which reference TRBV30 and TRBJ1-1 provide the parts outside the CDR3, is SQTIHQWPATLVQPVGSPLSLECTVEGTSNPNLYWYRQAAGRGLQLLFYSVGIGQISSEVPQNLSASRPQDRQFILSSKKLLLSDSGFYLCAWGHLNTEAFFGQGTRLTVV.

This chain connects TRBV18 to TRBJ2-3; TRBD1 agrees at 9 bases. The germline V gene encodes CDR1 KGHSH and CDR2 LQKENI. Germline trimming cut 4 bases from V and 3 bases from J; bases unmatched to any gene: 8. The CDR3 length is 16 residues. The chain's CDR3 is CASSRTGVGVTDTQYF. The DNA of the CDR3 is TGTGCCAGCTCACGGACAGGGGTCGGGGTAACAGATACGCAGTATTTT.

J is TRBJ2-1 and V is TRBV7-3; 8 bases are a match to TRBD2. The CDR3 spans 15 residues. V shed 1 base and J 6 bases; nucleotides not matched to a gene: 5. CDR1 is SGHTA and CDR2 is FQGTGA in the germline V gene. CDR3 coding DNA: TGTGCCAGCAGCTTAATAAGGACTAGCCCCAATGAGCAGTTCTTC. Translated, it gives CASSLIRTSPNEQFF.

The gene calls are TRBV11-2 and TRBJ2-6, with D perhaps matching TRBD1 (6 bases). Per germline, CDR1 SGHAT and CDR2 FQNNGV. V lost 1 base, J lost 1 base, and 8 bases lay in between. The CDR3 contains 16 residues. This CDR3 reads CASSLGTGSGANVLTF. In DNA form, the CDR3 reads TGTGCCAGCAGCTTAGGAACAGGGTCTGGGGCCAACGTCCTGACTTTC.

V gene TRBV29-1 combines with J gene TRBJ1-1, with TRBD1 matching 7 bases. With V trimmed by 7 bases and J by 6 bases, 8 bases remained unmatched. The CDR3 has 12 amino acids. Germline assignment: CDR1 SQVTM and CDR2 ANQGSEA. The CDR3 region is CSAKGAEAEAFF. Written as DNA, the CDR3 is TGCAGCGCCAAGGGGGCTGAGGCTGAAGCTTTCTTT.

This clone occurred once. This sequence joins TRBV27 and TRBJ2-1; D unresolved. The CDR3 has 13 amino acids. Trimming left V 3 bases short and J 6 bases short, with 9 bases between. Germline V lookup: CDR1 MNHEY, CDR2 SMNVEV (reference sequence). As DNA, the CDR3 is TGTGCCAGCAGTTTTGGGCAGTCCAATGAGCAGTTCTTC. Translation: CASSFGQSNEQFF.

This chain links TRBV5-1 with TRBJ2-3, with TRBD1 matching 7 bases. The CDR3 runs 15 residues. CDR1 SGHRS and CDR2 YFSETQ come from the germline V gene. Trimming took 6 bases from V and 9 from J; bases not matched to a gene: 16. The CDR3 sequence is CASILDRTSTGTQYF. In DNA form, the CDR3 reads TGCGCCAGCATACTCGACAGGACATCGACAGGGACGCAGTATTTT.

V usage is TRBV6-1 and J usage is TRBJ2-3; TRBD1 agrees at 9 bases. The CDR3 length is 11 residues. In germline, CDR1 is MNHNS, CDR2 SASEGT. V shed 9 bases and J 13 bases; nucleotides not matched to a gene: 8. DNA of the CDR3: TGTGCCAGGGGGACAGGGAGGCCGGAGTATTTT. As protein: CARGTGRPEYF.

The chain uses TRBV5-8 and TRBJ2-5; 11 nucleotides match TRBD1. The CDR3 has 15 residues. Germline CDR1 SGHTS, CDR2 YDEGEE. J gave up 4 bases and V 2 bases, and 4 bases lay outside the gene matches. The CDR3 loop reads CASSFGDRGRETQYF. In nucleotides, the CDR3 is TGTGCCAGCAGCTTTGGGGACAGGGGGAGAGAGACCCAGTACTTC.

The chain carries TRBV7-2 and TRBJ2-2; 9 bases fit TRBD2. With V trimmed by 7 bases and J by 4 bases, 10 bases remained unmatched. CDR3 length: 16 residues. CDR1 is SGHTA and CDR2 is FQGNSA in the germline V gene. CDR3 residues: CASNRGLAVVTGELFF. Written as DNA, the CDR3 is TGTGCCAGCAACAGGGGACTAGCAGTTGTCACCGGGGAGCTGTTTTTT.

The chain has TRBV27 and TRBJ2-5; possibly TRBD2 for D (6 bases). This CDR3 spans 14 amino acids. Germline lookup yields CDR1 MNHEY and CDR2 SMNVEV (reference sequence). Between the trimmed V and J ends, which lost 2 bases and 4 bases, there was a span of 11 bases. The CDR3 here is CASSLAGIGETQYF. The CDR3 DNA follows: TGTGCCAGCAGTTTAGCGGGAATTGGAGAGACCCAGTACTTC.

The chain joins TRBV19 to TRBJ2-7, with D tentatively TRBD1 (5 bases). The V end was cut by 3 bases, the J end by 6 bases, with 18 bases between. Germline values: CDR1 LNHDA, CDR2 SQIVND (reference sequence). This CDR3 has 15 amino acids. CDR3 protein: CASSISGAGPTEQYF. The CDR3, as DNA: TGTGCCAGTAGTATTTCTGGGGCAGGGCCAACCGAGCAGTACTTC.

This sequence joins TRBV2 and TRBJ1-1; TRBD1 agrees at 7 bases. The CDR3 contains 13 residues. Germline values: CDR1 SNHLY, CDR2 FYNNEI. Unmatched junction bases numbered 3, after V lost 2 bases and J lost 6 bases. This CDR3 reads CASSEPGTAEAFF. In DNA, the CDR3 is TGTGCCAGCAGTGAACCAGGGACAGCTGAAGCTTTCTTT. The whole variable domain, filled in from reference TRBV2 and TRBJ1-1, reads EPEVTQTPSHQVTQMGQEVILRCVPISNHLYFYWYRQILGQKVEFLVSFYNNEISEKSEIFDDQFSVERPDGSNFTLKIRSTKLEDSAMYFCASSEPGTAEAFFGQGTRLTVV.

The chain employs TRBV7-8 and TRBJ2-1; 15 bases align to TRBD2. Germline CDR1 reads SGHVS; CDR2 reads FQNEAQ. Losses at the gene ends were 5 bases for V and 8 bases for J; bases not matched to a gene: 7. The CDR3 covers 16 residues. CDR3 DNA sequence: TGTGCCAGCAGCGAACGGACTAGCGGGAGGGTAGATGAGCAGTTCTTC. This codes for CASSERTSGRVDEQFF.

The chain couples TRBV6-5 to TRBJ2-1; the match to TRBD2 covers 9 bases. CDR1 MNHEY and CDR2 SVGAGI come from the germline V gene. The CDR3 has 15 residues. Germline trimming cut 6 bases from V and 7 bases from J; bases unmatched to any gene: 10. CDR3 DNA sequence: TGTGCCAGCAGGGGGGTCGCGGGAGGGCGGAATGAGCAGTTCTTC. Translating it yields CASRGVAGGRNEQFF.

V and J are TRBV2 and TRBJ2-7, with 7 positions matching TRBD1. Per germline, CDR1 SNHLY and CDR2 FYNNEI. The CDR3 totals 14 residues. The V and J ends lost 6 bases and 5 bases, in that order; junction bases with no gene match: 10. CDR3 nucleotide sequence: TGTGCCAGCAGGGCAGGGGGAATAGGGAACGAGCAGTACTTC. This gives the protein CASRAGGIGNEQYF.